These 26 T cell receptor beta chains originate from one sample sequenced in a study of T cell responses to AZD1222 COVID-19 vaccine. Produced via immunoSEQ multiplex PCR; TCRdb's table is partial and in-frame only. This table holds more than 110,000 clones, about 90% found once. This material consisted of peripheral blood, taken 28 days after the second AZD1222 dose. Receptor source: an adult who received the AZD1222 COVID-19 vaccine.

In this sample, this clone turned up a few times. This rearrangement joins TRBV6-5 to TRBJ1-1; TRBD1 agrees at 12 bases. CDR1 is MNHEY, CDR2 SVGAGI, per germline. There are 14 residues in the CDR3. Trimming took 11 bases from V and 3 from J; bases not matched to a gene: 7. The CDR3 is CAAGTGGLDTEAFF. The CDR3 DNA sequence: TGTGCCGCCGGGACAGGGGGCTTGGACACTGAAGCTTTCTTT.

The chain recombines TRBV6-5 with TRBJ1-4; 10 bases match TRBD1. The CDR3 consists of 15 residues. V lost 3 bases and J lost 7; bases outside the gene matches: 5. Germline CDR1 is MNHEY and CDR2 is SVGAGI. In DNA form, the CDR3 reads TGTGCCAGCAGTTATGGGACAGGGGTTGTTGAAAAACTGTTTTTT. Protein product: CASSYGTGVVEKLFF.

The chain combines TRBV14 with TRBJ2-7, with 8 bases lining up with TRBD1. The CDR3 has 14 amino acids. J lost 6 bases, V lost 2 bases, and 6 bases had no gene match. Per germline, CDR1 SGHDN and CDR2 FVKESK. CDR3 DNA: TGTGCCAGCAGCCAATTAGGACAGGGCCCCGAGCAGTACTTC. As protein: CASSQLGQGPEQYF.

This chain joins TRBV27 and TRBJ1-1; perhaps TRBD1 as D (5 bases). The CDR3 is 13 amino acids. Germline V gene sequence: CDR1 MNHEY, CDR2 SMNVEV (reference sequence). Deletions cut 7 bases from V and 4 bases from J, with 13 bases between. The CDR3 region is CASKNRGGTEAFF. CDR3 DNA sequence: TGTGCCAGCAAAAACCGGGGGGGCACTGAAGCTTTCTTT.

This rearrangement joins TRBV28 to TRBJ1-2; D call uncertain. This CDR3 has 13 residues. Germline V lookup: CDR1 MDHEN, CDR2 SYDVKM. Trimming pared 4 bases from V and 0 bases from J, leaving 6 bases between. This CDR3 reads CASSSTSNYGYTF. The CDR3 bases are TGTGCCAGCAGTTCGACATCTAACTATGGCTACACCTTC.

The chain couples TRBV7-2 to TRBJ1-5; D is unclear. The V end was cut by 6 bases, the J end by 2 bases, with 11 bases between. This CDR3 spans 14 amino acids. Germline CDR1 and CDR2: SGHTA and FQGNSA. DNA of the CDR3: TGTGCCAGCAGGGCCGTGGACGGCAATCAGCCCCAGCATTTT. Amino acids: CASRAVDGNQPQHF.

The genes are TRBV7-3 and TRBJ2-3; unclear D gene. The CDR3 covers 14 residues. V was shortened by 5 bases and J by 5 bases, with 14 bases between the two germline ends. In germline, CDR1 is SGHTA, CDR2 FQGTGA. In DNA, the CDR3 is TGTGCCAGCAGCCCCGCCGGTGTCAGAGATACGCAGTATTTT. It specifies CASSPAGVRDTQYF.

V and J are TRBV2 and TRBJ1-2; no firm D call. The CDR3 is 13 residues long. Per the germline V gene, CDR1 is SNHLY and CDR2 is FYNNEI. V shed 4 bases and J shed 7 bases, with 13 bases lying between them. In DNA, the CDR3 is TGTGCCAGCAGTGGTGCGCAGGCCCTTGGCTACACCTTC. It is translated as CASSGAQALGYTF.

This chain joins TRBV19 and TRBJ1-1; D gene ambiguous. Per germline, CDR1 LNHDA and CDR2 SQIVND (reference sequence). The V gene lost 5 bases and the J gene lost 5 bases, with 12 bases spanning the gap. The CDR3 sequence is 13 residues long. The DNA of the CDR3 is TGTGCCAGTAGTCTTTCGGGAAGGACTGAAGCTTTCTTT. It translates to CASSLSGRTEAFF.

The chain combines TRBV10-3 with TRBJ1-5; D uncertain. The CDR3 consists of 14 residues. V was pared by 3 bases and J by 3 bases, with 9 bases between. Germline values: CDR1 ENHRY, CDR2 SYGVKD. The CDR3 bases are TGTGCCATCAGTGACTCCAGGAACAATCAGCCCCAGCATTTT. This gives the protein CAISDSRNNQPQHF.

This chain connects TRBV9 to TRBJ1-6; no clear D. V lost 0 bases and J 7 bases, leaving 8 bases between the germline ends. Germline CDR1 reads SGDLS; CDR2 reads YYNGEE. The CDR3 covers 14 residues. CDR3 in DNA: TGTGCCAGCAGCGTAGCTGGGTCGAATTCACCCCTCCACTTT. It specifies CASSVAGSNSPLHF.

This rearrangement joins TRBV5-1 to TRBJ1-5; no firm D call. The CDR3 has 13 residues. Between the trimmed V and J ends, which lost 4 bases and 9 bases, there was a span of 14 bases. From germline, CDR1 is SGHRS and CDR2 YFSETQ. The CDR3 here is CASSQLGNGPQHF. CDR3 nucleotide sequence: TGCGCCAGCAGCCAACTAGGGAACGGGCCCCAGCATTTT.

The V gene is TRBV5-1, the J gene TRBJ2-3; a possible D gene is TRBD1 (6 bases). Trimming left V 0 bases short and J 1 base short, with 9 bases between. CDR1 and CDR2 from the germline V gene are SGHRS and YFSETQ. There are 15 residues in the CDR3. CDR3 sequence reads: CASSLVQGRTDTQYF. For the CDR3, the DNA is TGCGCCAGCAGCTTGGTACAGGGACGCACAGATACGCAGTATTTT.

This clone was detected once. V is TRBV14 and J is TRBJ2-1; unclear D gene. This CDR3 is built from 18 residues. Trimming left V 4 bases short and J 3 bases short, with 22 bases between. CDR1 and CDR2 (germline): SGHDN, FVKESK. CDR3: CASSLPRRRANYYNEQFF. The CDR3, as DNA: TGTGCCAGCAGCCTCCCCCGCCGACGCGCCAACTACTACAATGAGCAGTTCTTC.

The chain combines TRBV5-1 with TRBJ2-7, with 9 bases lining up with TRBD1. The CDR3 is made up of 14 amino acids. Trimming cost V 2 bases and J 6 bases; bases outside gene matches: 6. CDR1 is SGHRS and CDR2 is YFSETQ in the germline V gene. CDR3 region: CASSLPDRGSEQYF. The CDR3 DNA sequence: TGCGCCAGCAGCTTACCGGACAGGGGAAGCGAGCAGTACTTC.

This clone was picked up a small number of times. This rearrangement joins TRBV5-1 to TRBJ2-3, with 7 bases fitting TRBD2. Germline V gene data show CDR1 as SGHRS and CDR2 as YFSETQ. The CDR3 is 16 residues long. The trim removed 0 bases at V and 2 bases at J, leaving 6 bases unmatched. The CDR3 DNA reads TGCGCCAGCAGCTTGGGGGCTAGCGGCCTCACAGATACGCAGTATTTT. Translating gives CASSLGASGLTDTQYF.

The chain recombines TRBV6-5 with TRBJ2-7; TRBD1 aligns across 10 bases. Germline V lookup: CDR1 MNHEY, CDR2 SVGAGI. The CDR3 has 14 residues. Trimming at V came to 6 bases and at J to 5 bases, leaving 7 bases not matched to a gene. CDR3 in amino acids: CASREGQGFNEQYF. The DNA for the CDR3 is TGTGCCAGCAGAGAGGGACAGGGGTTTAACGAGCAGTACTTC.

Comments on this clone: Distinct nucleotide sequences in the sample also encode this CDR3. The chain links TRBV6-5 to TRBJ1-3; D is ambiguous. Germline V gene data show CDR1 as MNHEY and CDR2 as SVGAGI. This CDR3 comprises 12 residues. V lost 8 bases to trimming and J lost 4 bases, with 9 bases between them. CDR3 residues: CASRTGGNTIYF. In DNA, the CDR3 is TGTGCCAGCCGGACGGGAGGAAACACCATATATTTT.

The chain links TRBV28 to TRBJ1-4; 8 bases agree with TRBD1. The trim removed 5 bases at V and 7 bases at J, leaving 9 bases unmatched. The CDR3 has 15 amino acids. Germline V gene data show CDR1 as MDHEN and CDR2 as SYDVKM. CDR3 in DNA: TGTGCCAGCAGTGGACAGGGAAGTCCTAGTGAAAAACTGTTTTTT. Amino acid sequence: CASSGQGSPSEKLFF.

This sequence joins TRBV7-2 and TRBJ1-5; no reliable D call. Looked up from germline, CDR1 is SGHTA and CDR2 is FQGNSA. The CDR3 length is 13 residues. Trimming took off 5 bases at V and 2 bases at J, with 7 bases between the two ends. CDR3 DNA sequence: TGTGCCAGCAGCCCGGAGGGCAATCAGCCCCAGCATTTT. This gives the protein CASSPEGNQPQHF.

The V call is TRBV2, the J call TRBJ2-3; D unresolved. The CDR3 spans 12 residues. From germline, CDR1 is SNHLY and CDR2 FYNNEI. The germline V and J ends were trimmed by 6 bases and 4 bases, with 8 bases remaining between them. The CDR3, as DNA: TGTGCCAGCAGAGCTCGAGCAGATACGCAGTATTTT. Residues: CASRARADTQYF.

This clone appeared once. This rearrangement joins TRBV11-2 to TRBJ2-1; a weak D match, TRBD1 (5 bases). The germline V and J ends were trimmed by 4 bases and 3 bases, with 13 bases remaining between them. The CDR3 length is 15 residues. The germline gives CDR1 SGHAT, CDR2 FQNNGV. CDR3 region: CASSSLGAFYNEQFF. Written as DNA, the CDR3 is TGTGCCAGCAGCTCGCTAGGGGCTTTCTACAATGAGCAGTTCTTC.

The genes are TRBV2 and TRBJ2-7, with 10 bases matching TRBD1. J gave up 4 bases and V 3 bases, and 3 bases lay outside the gene matches. There are 14 residues in the CDR3. Germline V gives CDR1 SNHLY, CDR2 FYNNEI. The DNA for the CDR3 is TGTGCCAGCAGTGAGACAGGGGGCTCGTACGAGCAGTACTTC. As protein: CASSETGGSYEQYF.

This clone rates as medium-sized (0.01 to 0.1%). The V call is TRBV13, the J call TRBJ2-2; 10 bases line up with TRBD1. J lost 7 bases, V lost 5 bases, and 7 bases had no gene match. The CDR3 is 15 residues long. CDR1 is PRHDT, CDR2 FYEKMQ, per germline (reference sequence). The CDR3 protein is CASSLGQGVDGELFF. Written as DNA, the CDR3 is TGTGCCAGCAGCCTCGGACAGGGGGTCGACGGGGAGCTGTTTTTT.

The chain links TRBV5-1 to TRBJ1-2, with 8 bases that match TRBD1. Germline loops: CDR1 SGHRS, CDR2 YFSETQ. The CDR3 consists of 14 residues. J was trimmed by 4 bases and V by 2 bases; bases with no gene match: 4. The CDR3 loop reads CASSFGQGAYGYTF. The CDR3 nucleotides read TGCGCCAGCAGCTTCGGACAGGGAGCCTATGGCTACACCTTC.

The chain couples TRBV13 to TRBJ2-7; 8 bases align to TRBD1. V lost 5 bases to trimming and J lost 0 bases; unmatched junction nucleotides: 6. Per the germline V gene, CDR1 is PRHDT and CDR2 is FYEKMQ (reference sequence). The length of the CDR3 is 15 residues. The CDR3: CASSGGTGLSYEQYF. The CDR3 nucleotides are TGTGCCAGCAGCGGGGGGACAGGTCTCTCCTACGAGCAGTACTTC.